This T cell receptor beta chain originates from a study of blood T cell repertoires in COVID-19. The assay was immunoSEQ multiplex PCR, and TCRdb's table has in-frame clones only and misses some. The data hold about 180,000 clones, with about 90% observed a single time. Sequencing input: PBMCs or T cells enriched from blood (not recorded which). The TCR originated in a human donor with acute COVID-19. The donor label of this sample is uncertain.

The CDR3 sequence is CASSPTGGRSTGQYF. DNA for the CDR3: TGTGCCAGCAGCCCGACAGGGGGCCGAAGTACGGGGCAGTACTTC. The J gene is TRBJ2-7, the V gene TRBV7-2, with TRBD1 matching over 10 bases. With V trimmed by 5 bases and J by 9 bases, 13 bases remained unmatched. Per the germline V gene, CDR1 is SGHTA and CDR2 is FQGNSA. The CDR3 is made up of 15 amino acids.